This TCR beta chain comes out of a study of tumor-infiltrating lymphocytes in primary liver carcinoma. Whole-study results and caveats: Significantly greater top-250-clone fractions characterized tumors relative to blood (p = 0.039).

cDNA specific to TCR beta was made from about 0.45 ug of total RNA, with a constant-region primer employed for priming. Library construction for TCR beta comprised three nested multiplex PCR rounds performed with slightly modified ARM-PCR. TCRdb re-analysed the multiplex PCR reads in MiXCR, keeping a single row per CDR3 protein. The sample holds about 74,000 distinct CDR3 sequences, roughly three quarters seen once. Many counts were recorded for this clonotype. Its target is not known. Taking about 18-32 mg of unsorted bulk tissue, the authors co-extracted RNA and DNA. Sample: liver tumor tissue from sampling region 4. Sample subset: tumor region T4, right-lateral pole. This TCR was sampled from a middle-aged man with primary liver carcinoma and hepatitis B virus infection.

CDR3 sequence: CASSFPRGADGYTF. CDR3 nucleotide sequence: TGTGCCAGCAGTTTCCCGAGGGGGGCCGATGGCTACACCTTC. This chain connects TRBV13 to TRBJ1-2; possibly TRBD1 for D (6 bases). V lost 6 bases, J lost 6 bases, and 17 bases lay in between. CDR1 is PRHDT, CDR2 FYEKMQ, per germline (reference sequence). This CDR3 is built from 14 residues. Full variable domain (outside the CDR3, taken from reference TRBV13 and TRBJ1-2): AAGVIQSPRHLIKEKRETATLKCYPIPRHDTVYWYQQGPGQDPQFLISFYEKMQSDKGSIPDRFSAQQFSDYHSELNMSSLELGDSALYFCASSFPRGADGYTFGSGTRLTVV.